What follows are 9 T cell receptor beta chains derived from one specimen sequenced in a study of blood T cells in healthy people across ages. The authors ran a second PCR of 7 to 11 cycles using a sample-barcoded 5' primer and a J-beta primer mix. TCRdb independently ran MiXCR on the 5' RACE reads; one entry per CDR3 protein. The sample has about 970,000 distinct CDR3 sequences, roughly 51% seen once. The sequencing input was blood. The origin of the receptors is an older woman in good health.

The V call is TRBV20-1, the J call TRBJ1-5, with 7 bases matching TRBD1. The J segment lost 2 bases and the V segment lost 5 bases, leaving 6 bases of the junction unmatched. This CDR3 is 14 amino acids long. Germline CDR1 reads DFQATT; CDR2 reads SNEGSKA (reference sequence). CDR3 sequence: CSARRDRGNQPQHF. The CDR3 coding sequence is TGCAGTGCTCGCCGAGACAGGGGCAATCAGCCCCAGCATTTT.

The chain combines TRBV20-1 with TRBJ2-1; 7 bases are shared with TRBD2. CDR3 size: 14 residues. With 6 bases clipped from V and 0 bases from J, the junction kept 5 bases outside the gene matches. From germline, CDR1 is DFQATT and CDR2 SNEGSKA (reference sequence). The CDR3 DNA follows: TGCAGTGCCTTGCGGGAGTTCTCCTACAATGAGCAGTTCTTC. Translating gives CSALREFSYNEQFF.

This clonotype was counted between two and nine times. This chain joins TRBV3-1 and TRBJ2-3, with 8 bases fitting TRBD2. Trimming cost V 0 bases and J 9 bases; bases outside gene matches: 5. Germline values: CDR1 LGHDT, CDR2 YNNKEL (reference sequence). This CDR3 region has 14 residues. The CDR3 coding sequence is TGTGCCAGCAGCCAAGACGCAAGCGGGGGCACGCAGTATTTT. Its protein product is CASSQDASGGTQYF.

The chain recombines TRBV5-1 with TRBJ2-7; D could derive from TRBD1 or TRBD2 (5 bases each). The tail of the sequence fits TRBJ2-5 better, so the J call may be wrong. Germline V lookup: CDR1 SGHRS, CDR2 YFSETQ. The CDR3 is made up of 16 amino acids. For the CDR3, the DNA is TGCGCCAGCAGCTCCTTGGCTTCTGGGGGTGGAGAGACCCAGTACTTC. Amino acids: CASSSLASGGGETQYF.

The table lists this clonotype with a few counts. The chain uses TRBV20-1 and TRBJ2-1, with TRBD2 identical over 12 bases. The germline gives CDR1 DFQATT, CDR2 SNEGSKA (reference sequence). The CDR3 loop spans 14 amino acids. J gave up 15 bases and V 5 bases, and 14 bases lay outside the gene matches. The CDR3 protein is CSAQPTTSGSSTFF. The CDR3, as DNA: TGCAGTGCTCAACCAACGACTAGCGGGAGCTCTACGTTCTTC.

The chain joins TRBV4-1 to TRBJ2-1; no firm D call. In germline, CDR1 is MGHRA, CDR2 YSYEKL. The CDR3 consists of 15 residues. V was clipped by 0 bases and J by 2 bases, with 8 bases between them. The CDR3 DNA reads as TGCGCCAGCAGCCAAGACGGACGCCCCTACAATGAGCAGTTCTTC. It specifies CASSQDGRPYNEQFF.

This chain links TRBV6-5 with TRBJ2-6; no clear D gene. The CDR3 length is 17 residues. V was pared by 1 base and J by 2 bases, with 12 bases between. Per the germline V gene, CDR1 is MNHEY and CDR2 is SVGAGI. The CDR3 reads CASSYWPMWAGANVLTF. DNA for the CDR3: TGTGCCAGCAGTTACTGGCCCATGTGGGCTGGGGCCAACGTCCTGACTTTC.

The gene calls are TRBV4-1 and TRBJ2-7; D tentatively fits TRBD1 or TRBD2 (5 bases each). Trimming removed 1 base from V and 7 bases from J, with 17 bases in between. Germline CDR1 reads MGHRA; CDR2 reads YSYEKL. The CDR3 contains 15 residues. CDR3 protein: CASSQGGISYNEQYF. The CDR3 bases are TGCGCCAGCAGCCAAGGGGGGATATCTTACAATGAGCAGTACTTC.

The genes are TRBV28 and TRBJ1-2; D remains unclear. Per germline, CDR1 MDHEN and CDR2 SYDVKM. This CDR3 comprises 15 residues. V was trimmed by 6 bases and J by 0 bases, leaving 14 bases between them. In nucleotides, the CDR3 is TGTGCCAGCAGAGTAGTCGAGCGAGCTAACTATGGCTACACCTTC. Its protein is CASRVVERANYGYTF.